What follows are 16 T cell receptor beta chains derived from one specimen sequenced in a study of blood T cells in healthy people across ages. Together with a sample-barcoded 5' primer, a J-beta primer mix was included in a second PCR lasting roughly 6 to 12 cycles. TCRdb used MiXCR to reprocess the 5' RACE reads, holding one entry per CDR3 protein. The sample records 380,000 or so distinct CDR3 sequences, about 55% being singletons. Sequencing input: blood. These receptors were taken from a man in his fifties or sixties in good health.

The CDR3 here is CASSPRGYTYEQYF. The CDR3 coding sequence is TGTGCCAGCAGCCCAAGGGGCTATACCTACGAGCAGTACTTC. J is TRBJ2-7 and V is TRBV3-1; a weak D match, TRBD1 (5 bases). The CDR3 covers 14 residues. Trimming cost V 4 bases and J 2 bases, with 12 bases left between them. Germline V gene data show CDR1 as LGHDT and CDR2 as YNNKEL (reference sequence).

This clonotype was seen more than once but under ten times. The chain joins TRBV5-1 to TRBJ1-1; D is perhaps TRBD1 (5 bases). CDR1 SGHRS and CDR2 YFSETQ come from the germline V gene. The V gene lost 3 bases and the J gene lost 3 bases, with 12 bases spanning the gap. The CDR3 length is 14 residues. The CDR3 nucleotides are TGCGCCAGCAGCTATCCGGGACGAGACACTGAAGCTTTCTTT. As protein: CASSYPGRDTEAFF. The complete variable domain, with remaining parts taken from reference TRBV5-1 and TRBJ1-1, reads KAGVTQTPRYLIKTRGQQVTLSCSPISGHRSVSWYQQTPGQGLQFLFEYFSETQRNKGNFPGRFSGRQFSNSRSEMNVSTLELGDSALYLCASSYPGRDTEAFFGQGTRLTVV.

This clonotype has a count of ten or more. This rearrangement joins TRBV20-1 to TRBJ2-6; 8 bases agree with TRBD1. The J segment lost 4 bases and the V segment lost 3 bases, leaving 14 bases of the junction unmatched. The CDR3 runs 18 residues. Germline V gene data show CDR1 as DFQATT and CDR2 as SNEGSKA (reference sequence). The DNA for the CDR3 is TGCAGTGCTAGCGATCCGGGACAGGCCCTTGGAGGGGCCAACGTCCTGACTTTC. It yields the protein CSASDPGQALGGANVLTF.

The chain links TRBV7-6 to TRBJ1-1, with D tentatively TRBD1 (5 bases). Trimming pared 8 bases from V and 0 bases from J, leaving 25 bases between. The CDR3 is 18 amino acids. In germline, CDR1 is SGHVS, CDR2 FNYEAQ. The DNA of the CDR3 is TGTGCCAGCGGCCCTTTCGTTGGGGGGGTGGTAGTGAACACTGAAGCTTTCTTT. Protein: CASGPFVGGVVVNTEAFF.

This clonotype has just a few counts. In DNA, the CDR3 is TGTGCCAGCAGCTGGCTAGCGAGAAACTACGAGCAGTACTTC. This translates into CASSWLARNYEQYF. V gene TRBV7-2 combines with J gene TRBJ2-7; tentative D call: TRBD2 (6 bases). Trimming removed 4 bases from V and 3 bases from J, with 13 bases in between. Germline CDR1 SGHTA, CDR2 FQGNSA. This CDR3 contains 14 residues.

This clonotype turned up a few times. The chain joins TRBV20-1 to TRBJ2-7, with 15 bases identical to TRBD2. The V and J ends lost 1 base and 4 bases, in that order; junction bases with no gene match: 5. The CDR3 extends over 16 amino acids. The germline V gene has CDR1 DFQATT and CDR2 SNEGSKA (reference sequence). The CDR3 nucleotides read TGCAGTGCTAGAGGGACTAGCGGGAGGGCCTGGTACGAGCAGTACTTC. Translating gives CSARGTSGRAWYEQYF.

The chain employs TRBV14 and TRBJ2-1, with TRBD2 identical over 9 bases. Germline loops: CDR1 SGHDN, CDR2 FVKESK. V trimming: 1 base; J trimming: 4 bases; junction bases outside the gene matches: 14. The CDR3 totals 19 residues. This CDR3 is CASSQGPRGSGGLYNEQFF. DNA of the CDR3: TGTGCCAGCAGCCAAGGACCGAGGGGTAGCGGGGGCTTGTACAATGAGCAGTTCTTC. Supplemented by reference TRBV14 and TRBJ2-1, the full variable domain reads EAGVTQFPSHSVIEKGQTVTLRCDPISGHDNLYWYRRVMGKEIKFLLHFVKESKQDESGMPNNRFLAERTGGTYSTLKVQPAELEDSGVYFCASSQGPRGSGGLYNEQFFGPGTRLTVL.

V gene TRBV6-8 combines with J gene TRBJ1-5; D is possibly TRBD1 (6 bases). Trimming shortened V by 2 bases and J by 4 bases, and 18 bases separated the two germline ends. Germline V gene sequence: CDR1 MNHGY, CDR2 SAAAGT. The CDR3 covers 17 residues. The CDR3 DNA sequence: TGTGCCAGCAGTTACCCCCCGAGGGGGGACGCTAATCAGCCCCAGCATTTT. Translated, it gives CASSYPPRGDANQPQHF.

V usage is TRBV5-1 and J usage is TRBJ2-1, with 11 nucleotides matching TRBD2. The length of the CDR3 is 15 residues. The ends lost 4 bases at V and 6 bases at J; junction bases unmatched: 6. CDR1 is SGHRS, CDR2 YFSETQ, per germline. The CDR3 DNA is TGCGCCAGCAGCGACGGGACTAGCGGCTCCAATGAGCAGTTCTTC. Translated, it gives CASSDGTSGSNEQFF.

This clonotype was recorded a few times. The chain couples TRBV30 to TRBJ1-2; D unclear. Trimming took off 0 bases at V and 3 bases at J, with 11 bases between the two ends. Per germline, CDR1 GTSNPN and CDR2 SVGIG (reference sequence). The CDR3 runs to 14 residues. CDR3 in DNA: TGTGCCTGGAGTGTGACTCCGAGGGACTATGGCTACACCTTC. It yields the protein CAWSVTPRDYGYTF.

This clonotype was observed at least ten times. V and J are TRBV20-1 and TRBJ2-1, with 7 nucleotides matching TRBD2. Germline values: CDR1 DFQATT, CDR2 SNEGSKA (reference sequence). V lost 5 bases, J lost 8 bases, and 15 bases stayed unmatched. This CDR3 is built from 15 residues. This CDR3 reads CSALRPGTTRHEQFF. CDR3 coding DNA: TGCAGTGCTCTTCGACCCGGGACTACCCGACATGAGCAGTTCTTC.

As for this clonotype: A read error may produce the germline difference seen at one junction end. This sequence joins TRBV11-2 and TRBJ1-1, with TRBD1 matching 7 bases. Germline-derived CDR1 and CDR2 are SGHAT and FQNNGV. CDR3 length: 15 amino acids. The CDR3 here is CAGSGTGAGATEAFF. In DNA, the CDR3 is TGCGCCGGCAGCGGTACAGGGGCCGGTGCCACTGAAGCTTTCTTT.

The chain combines TRBV20-1 with TRBJ1-4; TRBD1 matches at 9 bases. Looked up from germline, CDR1 is DFQATT and CDR2 is SNEGSKA (reference sequence). Trimming at V came to 5 bases and at J to 5 bases, leaving 3 bases not matched to a gene. This CDR3 is built from 13 residues. CDR3 sequence: CSARDRVNEKLFF. The CDR3 DNA reads TGCAGTGCTCGGGACAGGGTCAATGAAAAACTGTTTTTT.

The sample holds a few counts of this clonotype. The chain uses TRBV28 and TRBJ1-2; 10 nucleotides align to TRBD1. Germline-derived CDR1 and CDR2 are MDHEN and SYDVKM. Germline trimming cut 6 bases from V and 7 bases from J; bases unmatched to any gene: 8. The CDR3 loop spans 14 amino acids. This chain's CDR3 is CASSSPGQGVGYTF. In nucleotides, the CDR3 is TGTGCCAGCAGCTCTCCCGGACAGGGGGTTGGCTACACCTTC.

The genes are TRBV20-1 and TRBJ2-1, with D unresolved. The V end lost 1 base, the J end lost 6 bases, and 13 bases lay between the germline ends. The CDR3 totals 14 residues. Germline V gene sequence: CDR1 DFQATT, CDR2 SNEGSKA (reference sequence). CDR3 sequence reads: CSARGGSIANEQFF. DNA for the CDR3: TGCAGTGCTAGAGGCGGATCTATCGCCAATGAGCAGTTCTTC.

This clonotype was detected many times. This sequence joins TRBV11-2 and TRBJ2-1, with a possible D match to TRBD2 (6 bases). CDR1 is SGHAT and CDR2 is FQNNGV in the germline V gene. Deletions cut 4 bases from V and 10 bases from J, with 8 bases between. CDR3 length equals 11 residues. The CDR3 loop reads CASSWGREQFF. DNA of the CDR3: TGTGCCAGCAGCTGGGGGAGGGAGCAGTTCTTC.